Each of the 8 T cell receptor beta chains below was sequenced from the same sample in a study of blood T cells in healthy people across ages. Through a sample-barcoded 5' primer and a J-beta primer mix, a second PCR was run for 7 to 11 cycles. TCRdb analysed the 5' RACE reads with MiXCR anew, one entry per CDR3 protein. The profile shows 1.5 million to 2 million distinct CDR3 sequences, about 31% of them singletons. Input material: blood. These receptors were collected from a woman aged 25 to 45 in good health.

This clonotype was recorded a few times. This chain links TRBV28 with TRBJ2-7; 8 nucleotides agree with TRBD2. The germline V gene has CDR1 MDHEN and CDR2 SYDVKM. The CDR3 spans 16 residues. V shed 3 bases, J shed 0 bases, and the junction held 7 bases outside the gene matches. Written as DNA, the CDR3 is TGTGCCAGCAGTTTTAGGTCGGGAGGGAGCTCCTACGAGCAGTACTTC. It yields the protein CASSFRSGGSSYEQYF.

The rearrangement links TRBV20-1 to TRBJ2-7, with D unresolved. This CDR3 has 12 residues. Germline assignment: CDR1 DFQATT and CDR2 SNEGSKA (reference sequence). The V end was cut by 5 bases, the J end by 0 bases, with 8 bases between. The CDR3: CSARYSSYEQYF. The CDR3 nucleotides read TGCAGTGCTCGGTACAGCTCCTACGAGCAGTACTTC.

J is TRBJ2-7 and V is TRBV5-1, with D perhaps TRBD2 (6 bases). Trimming cost V 4 bases and J 3 bases, with 20 bases left between them. This CDR3 has 16 residues. The V gene's germline CDR1 is SGHRS and CDR2 YFSETQ. The CDR3 region has the DNA TGCGCCAGCAGCCCCCCCGGGGTAGCGGTATTCTACGAGCAGTACTTC. This gives the protein CASSPPGVAVFYEQYF.

The chain links TRBV27 to TRBJ2-7, with 12 bases lining up with TRBD2. CDR1 and CDR2 from the germline V gene are MNHEY and SMNVEV (reference sequence). The CDR3 has 15 amino acids. The V segment lost 5 bases and the J segment 7 bases; nucleotides outside the gene matches: 9. CDR3 nucleotides: TGTGCCAGCAGTCCCGGACTAGCGGGATTTTTAGAGCAGTACTTC. Its translation is CASSPGLAGFLEQYF.

The V call is TRBV6-1, the J call TRBJ2-5, with 13 positions matching TRBD2. The CDR3 is made up of 20 amino acids. Germline lookup yields CDR1 MNHNS and CDR2 SASEGT. V lost 8 bases to trimming and J lost 1 base; unmatched junction nucleotides: 19. In DNA, the CDR3 is TGTGCCAGCGGGCAATGGGGCGAAAAAGGGACTAGCGGGATCCAAGAGACCCAGTACTTC. It is translated as CASGQWGEKGTSGIQETQYF.

The table lists this clonotype with a few counts. The rearrangement uses TRBV5-1 and TRBJ2-1, with no clear D. This CDR3 has 14 amino acids. Germline CDR1 and CDR2: SGHRS and YFSETQ. The V and J ends lost 4 bases and 8 bases respectively, with 16 bases between them. CDR3: CASSPPESGDEQFF. CDR3 nucleotides: TGCGCCAGCAGCCCCCCGGAATCCGGCGATGAGCAGTTCTTC.

This clonotype was counted between two and nine times. Just one base apart from a much larger clone, this may be a read error. The rearrangement joins TRBV7-3 to TRBJ2-1; 9 bases map to TRBD2. This CDR3 is built from 16 residues. Germline V CDR1 and CDR2: SGHTA, FQGTGA. The CDR3 DNA is TGTGTCAGCAGCCTGTCTGGGCTAGCGGGATACAATGAGCAGTTCTTC. Its protein is CVSSLSGLAGYNEQFF.

J is TRBJ2-1 and V is TRBV5-6; D is perhaps TRBD2 (6 bases). Germline-derived CDR1 and CDR2 are SGHDT and YYEEEE. The V end was cut by 0 bases, the J end by 7 bases, with 14 bases between. CDR3 length: 15 residues. The CDR3 sequence: CASSLAGEGENEQFF. DNA of the CDR3: TGTGCCAGCAGCTTGGCGGGGGAAGGGGAGAATGAGCAGTTCTTC.